The source of this T cell receptor beta chain is a study of T cell changes during pregnancy in multiple sclerosis. V lost 4 bases and J 16 bases, leaving 14 bases between the germline ends. The germline V gene encodes CDR1 MNHEY and CDR2 SVGAGI. This CDR3 has 11 amino acids. The method was immunoSEQ multiplex PCR; TCRdb's version includes in-frame clones alone and lacks a portion of them. The sample gives around 37,000 clones, about nine tenths of which show up once; roughly 6% is in the top ten. The starting material was CD8+ T cells from peripheral blood mononuclear cells, obtained in the second trimester of pregnancy. This sequence originates from a female donor with multiple sclerosis, enrolled in a pregnancy study. The chain carries TRBV6-5 and TRBJ1-3, with a tentative D call TRBD1 (6 bases). CDR3 in DNA: TGTGCCAGCAGTTCGGGGGGGGACAAGTATTTT. Protein: CASSSGGDKYF.